What follows are 21 T cell receptor beta chains derived from one specimen sequenced in a study of blood T cell repertoires in COVID-19. Clones were read by immunoSEQ multiplex PCR, and TCRdb kept only the in-frame ones, dropping some. The table has roughly 180,000 clones, 75% to 90% seen once. What was sequenced was PBMCs or T cells enriched from blood (not recorded which). Receptors were obtained from a woman aged 25 to 39 who had recovered from COVID-19.

This chain links TRBV13 with TRBJ2-3, with 7 bases that match TRBD2. This CDR3 spans 14 amino acids. The V and J ends lost 5 bases and 4 bases, in that order; junction bases with no gene match: 6. The germline CDR1 and CDR2 sequences are PRHDT and FYEKMQ (reference sequence). The CDR3 DNA reads as TGTGCCAGCAGCGGGAGGGCGGGTCCAGATACGCAGTATTTT. Its protein is CASSGRAGPDTQYF.

The genes are TRBV11-2 and TRBJ2-7; TRBD1 agrees at 10 bases. This CDR3 is built from 14 residues. CDR1 SGHAT and CDR2 FQNNGV come from the germline V gene. The junction had 12 bases not matched to a gene; V was cut back by 6 bases and J by 10 bases. Here the CDR3 reads CASSIPGTGARQYF. DNA for the CDR3: TGTGCCAGCAGTATTCCCGGGACAGGGGCCAGACAGTACTTC.

The V gene is TRBV5-8, the J gene TRBJ2-4; D is possibly TRBD2 (5 bases). CDR1 and CDR2 from the germline V gene are SGHTS and YDEGEE. V lost 3 bases to trimming and J lost 1 base, with 11 bases between them. The CDR3 loop spans 15 amino acids. The CDR3: CASSWTGGAKNIQYF. The CDR3 DNA reads as TGTGCCAGCAGCTGGACTGGTGGCGCCAAAAACATTCAGTACTTC.

The CDR3 loop reads CASSQSVLLGTEAFF. The DNA for the CDR3 is TGCGCCAGCAGCCAAAGCGTTCTTTTGGGCACTGAAGCTTTCTTT. V is TRBV4-3 and J is TRBJ1-1; D ambiguous. The CDR3 is 15 amino acids. The V end lost 2 bases, the J end lost 4 bases, and 14 bases lay between the germline ends. Looked up from germline, CDR1 is LGHNA and CDR2 is YSLEER.

The V call is TRBV11-2, the J call TRBJ2-7; D perhaps matches TRBD1 (8 bases). The CDR3 is 15 amino acids. V was pared by 0 bases and J by 5 bases, with 14 bases between. Germline V CDR1 and CDR2: SGHAT, FQNNGV. In DNA form, the CDR3 reads TGTGCCAGCAGCTTAGATCTTACAGGGGGGGACGAGCAGTACTTC. The encoded protein is CASSLDLTGGDEQYF.

The rearrangement uses TRBV27 and TRBJ2-2, with a weak D call TRBD2 (6 bases). The CDR3 has 15 residues. Between the trimmed V and J ends, which lost 3 bases and 0 bases, there was a span of 8 bases. Germline assignment: CDR1 MNHEY and CDR2 SMNVEV (reference sequence). The CDR3 sequence: CASSFLASNTGELFF. The CDR3 nucleotides read TGTGCCAGCAGTTTCCTAGCGTCGAACACCGGGGAGCTGTTTTTT.

The V gene is TRBV5-1, the J gene TRBJ1-3, with D possibly being TRBD1 (5 bases). Between the trimmed V and J ends, which lost 2 bases and 2 bases, there was a span of 14 bases. Germline assignment: CDR1 SGHRS and CDR2 YFSETQ. This CDR3 is built from 16 residues. Here the CDR3 reads CASSFGDSGAGNTIYF. CDR3 coding DNA: TGCGCCAGCAGCTTTGGGGACTCTGGGGCTGGAAACACCATATATTTT. The variable domain in full, completed from reference TRBV5-1 and TRBJ1-3, reads KAGVTQTPRYLIKTRGQQVTLSCSPISGHRSVSWYQQTPGQGLQFLFEYFSETQRNKGNFPGRFSGRQFSNSRSEMNVSTLELGDSALYLCASSFGDSGAGNTIYFGEGSWLTVV.

This chain's CDR3 is CASSRITGVGNEKLFF. CDR3 in DNA: TGCGCCAGCAGCCGGATCACGGGGGTGGGTAATGAAAAACTGTTTTTT. The V call is TRBV4-3, the J call TRBJ1-4; possibly TRBD1 for D (5 bases). Germline CDR1 is LGHNA and CDR2 is YSLEER. Between the trimmed V and J ends, which lost 4 bases and 4 bases, there was a span of 16 bases. The CDR3 is 16 amino acids.

V is TRBV29-1 and J is TRBJ1-4; 8 bases map to TRBD1. In germline, CDR1 is SQVTM, CDR2 ANQGSEA. The CDR3 extends over 14 amino acids. V dropped 6 bases and J dropped 7; count of bases not matched to a gene: 10. CDR3 amino acids: CSVGPTGVGEKLFF. The CDR3 DNA sequence: TGCAGCGTGGGTCCGACAGGGGTTGGTGAAAAACTGTTTTTT.

J is TRBJ2-1 and V is TRBV6-1, with 10 bases fitting TRBD2. The CDR3 runs to 16 residues. J was trimmed by 10 bases and V by 0 bases; bases with no gene match: 9. From germline, CDR1 is MNHNS and CDR2 SASEGT. CDR3 nucleotide sequence: TGTGCCAGCAGTGAAGCGATTAGCGGGGGGAATAGAGAGCAGTTCTTC. Translated, it gives CASSEAISGGNREQFF.

This chain connects TRBV13 to TRBJ2-4; 7 bases are shared with TRBD1. This CDR3 has 14 residues. CDR1 is PRHDT, CDR2 FYEKMQ, per germline (reference sequence). V lost 5 bases, J lost 4 bases, and 5 bases stayed unmatched. Here the CDR3 DNA reads TGTGCCAGCAGCCACCGGGACAGAAAAAACATTCAGTACTTC. It encodes CASSHRDRKNIQYF.

This chain connects TRBV19 to TRBJ2-7; D might be TRBD1 (5 bases). The V end was cut by 2 bases, the J end by 6 bases, with 17 bases between. CDR1 and CDR2 from the germline V gene are LNHDA and SQIVND (reference sequence). This CDR3 is 15 amino acids long. The CDR3 sequence is CASSIRQGYLSEQYF. The CDR3 DNA reads as TGTGCCAGTAGTATACGGCAGGGTTACTTGTCCGAGCAGTACTTC. The full variable domain, with the rest looked up from reference TRBV19 and TRBJ2-7, is DGGITQSPKYLFRKEGQNVTLSCEQNLNHDAMYWYRQDPGQGLRLIYYSQIVNDFQKGDIAEGYSVSREKKESFPLTVTSAQKNPTAFYLCASSIRQGYLSEQYFGPGTRLTVT.

V usage is TRBV30 and J usage is TRBJ2-6; the D is unclear. The CDR3 is 14 residues long. V was trimmed by 4 bases and J by 2 bases, leaving 9 bases between them. The germline V gene has CDR1 GTSNPN and CDR2 SVGIG (reference sequence). The CDR3 bases are TGTGCCTGGATCAGGATTGCTGGGGCCAACGTCCTGACTTTC. It codes for CAWIRIAGANVLTF. Looking up the rest from reference TRBV30 and TRBJ2-6 gives the full variable domain: SQTIHQWPATLVQPVGSPLSLECTVEGTSNPNLYWYRQAAGRGLQLLFYSVGIGQISSEVPQNLSASRPQDRQFILSSKKLLLSDSGFYLCAWIRIAGANVLTFGAGSRLTVL.

The chain recombines TRBV2 with TRBJ1-1; 7 bases align to TRBD1. The V segment lost 5 bases and the J segment 1 base; nucleotides outside the gene matches: 4. CDR1 SNHLY and CDR2 FYNNEI come from the germline V gene. The CDR3 sequence is 14 residues long. In DNA, the CDR3 is TGTGCCAGCAGTAGGGACAGCCCGAACACTGAAGCTTTCTTT. It translates to CASSRDSPNTEAFF.

The chain recombines TRBV2 with TRBJ1-1; 7 positions match TRBD1. Germline V gene data show CDR1 as SNHLY and CDR2 as FYNNEI. CDR3 size: 11 residues. The trim removed 7 bases at V and 10 bases at J, leaving 6 bases unmatched. CDR3 sequence (DNA): TGTGCCAGCAAGGGAGAGGGGGCAGCTTTCTTT. This codes for CASKGEGAAFF.

The gene calls are TRBV7-9 and TRBJ1-5; D is perhaps TRBD1 (5 bases). Trimming took 6 bases from V and 7 from J, leaving 16 bases between them. CDR1 SEHNR and CDR2 FQNEAQ come from the germline V gene (reference sequence). The CDR3 has 14 amino acids. The CDR3 sequence is CASSAQGDRQPQHF. CDR3 coding DNA: TGTGCCAGCAGTGCCCAAGGGGATCGCCAGCCCCAGCATTTT.

The V call is TRBV11-3, the J call TRBJ1-2; weak D call: TRBD1 (6 bases). This CDR3 spans 15 amino acids. Trimming stripped 5 bases from V and 4 bases from J, with 17 bases between. Germline values: CDR1 SGHNT, CDR2 YENEEA. The CDR3 loop is CASSQGTGGGYGYTF. The CDR3, as DNA: TGTGCCAGCAGCCAGGGGACCGGGGGGGGCTATGGCTACACCTTC.

The V gene is TRBV9, the J gene TRBJ2-1; 8 nucleotides match TRBD2. The CDR3 consists of 17 residues. V dropped 3 bases and J dropped 10; count of bases not matched to a gene: 18. Germline V gene data show CDR1 as SGDLS and CDR2 as YYNGEE. CDR3 sequence: CASSAFSGEEIQREQFF. CDR3 in DNA: TGTGCCAGCAGCGCCTTTAGCGGGGAAGAGATACAGCGGGAGCAGTTCTTC. The full variable domain, its missing parts supplied by reference TRBV9 and TRBJ2-1, is DSGVTQTPKHLITATGQRVTLRCSPRSGDLSVYWYQQSLDQGLQFLIQYYNGEERAKGNILERFSAQQFPDLHSELNLSSLELGDSALYFCASSAFSGEEIQREQFFGPGTRLTVL.

This sequence joins TRBV27 and TRBJ1-2, with D unresolved. V was trimmed by 2 bases and J by 8 bases, leaving 15 bases between them. Germline CDR1 and CDR2: MNHEY and SMNVEV (reference sequence). The CDR3 consists of 14 residues. CDR3 coding DNA: TGTGCCAGCAGTTTAACAGCTAGCAATTTGGGCTACACCTTC. This translates into CASSLTASNLGYTF.

The chain has TRBV28 and TRBJ1-2, with a tentative D call TRBD1 (6 bases). The CDR3 sequence is 13 residues long. The V end lost 2 bases, the J end lost 5 bases, and 9 bases lay between the germline ends. From germline, CDR1 is MDHEN and CDR2 SYDVKM. The CDR3 region is CASSLRGGYGYTF. The CDR3 DNA sequence: TGTGCCAGCAGTTTAAGAGGGGGATATGGCTACACCTTC.

CDR3 amino acids: CSAWEGTGNTIYF. CDR3 coding DNA: TGCAGCGCCTGGGAGGGGACTGGAAACACCATATATTTT. The chain joins TRBV29-1 to TRBJ1-3, with a tentative D call TRBD1 (5 bases). V was clipped by 7 bases and J by 2 bases, with 12 bases between them. The germline CDR1 and CDR2 sequences are SQVTM and ANQGSEA. The CDR3 sequence is 13 residues long.